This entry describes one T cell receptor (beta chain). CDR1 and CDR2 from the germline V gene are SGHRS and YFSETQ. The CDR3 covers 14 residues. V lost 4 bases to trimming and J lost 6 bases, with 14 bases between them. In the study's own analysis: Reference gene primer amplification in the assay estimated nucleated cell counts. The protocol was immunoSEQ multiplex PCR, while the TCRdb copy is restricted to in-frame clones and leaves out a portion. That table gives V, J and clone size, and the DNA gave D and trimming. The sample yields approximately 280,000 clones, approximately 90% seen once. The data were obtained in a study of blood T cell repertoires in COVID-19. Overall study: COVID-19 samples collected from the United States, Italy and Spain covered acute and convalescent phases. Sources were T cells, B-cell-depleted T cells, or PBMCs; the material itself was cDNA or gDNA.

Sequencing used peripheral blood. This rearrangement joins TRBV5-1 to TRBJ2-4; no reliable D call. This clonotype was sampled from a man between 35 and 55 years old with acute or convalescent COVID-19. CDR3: CASSKEPSGNIQYF. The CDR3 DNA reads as TGCGCCAGCAGCAAGGAGCCCTCTGGAAACATTCAGTACTTC.